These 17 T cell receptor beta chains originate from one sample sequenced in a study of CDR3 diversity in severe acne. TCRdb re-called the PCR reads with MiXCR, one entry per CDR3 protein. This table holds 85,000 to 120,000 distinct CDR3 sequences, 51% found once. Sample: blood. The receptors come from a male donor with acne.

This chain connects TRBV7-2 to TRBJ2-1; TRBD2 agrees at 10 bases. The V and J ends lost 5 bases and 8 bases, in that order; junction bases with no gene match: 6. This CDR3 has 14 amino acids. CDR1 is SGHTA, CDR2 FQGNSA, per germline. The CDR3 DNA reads TGTGCCAGCAGCCCTAGCGGGAGTTCCGATGAGCAGTTCTTC. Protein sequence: CASSPSGSSDEQFF. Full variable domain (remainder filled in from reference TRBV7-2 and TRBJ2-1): GAGVSQSPSNKVTEKGKDVELRCDPISGHTALYWYRQSLGQGLEFLIYFQGNSAPDKSGLPSDRFSAERTGGSVSTLTIQRTQQEDSAVYLCASSPSGSSDEQFFGPGTRLTVL.

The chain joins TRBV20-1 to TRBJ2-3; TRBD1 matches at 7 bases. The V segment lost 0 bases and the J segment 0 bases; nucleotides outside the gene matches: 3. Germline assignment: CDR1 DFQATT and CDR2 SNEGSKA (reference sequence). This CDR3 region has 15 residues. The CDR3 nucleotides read TGCAGTGCTAGAGAAGGACAGGTTAGCACAGATACGCAGTATTTT. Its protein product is CSAREGQVSTDTQYF.

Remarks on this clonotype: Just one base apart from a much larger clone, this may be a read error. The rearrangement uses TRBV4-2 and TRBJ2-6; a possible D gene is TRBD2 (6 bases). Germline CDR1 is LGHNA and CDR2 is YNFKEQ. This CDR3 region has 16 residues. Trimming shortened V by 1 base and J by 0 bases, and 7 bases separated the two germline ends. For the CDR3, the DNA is TGTGCCAGCAGCCAAGGTAGCGGCTCTGGGGCCAACGTCCTGACTTTC. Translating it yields CASSQGSGSGANVLTF.

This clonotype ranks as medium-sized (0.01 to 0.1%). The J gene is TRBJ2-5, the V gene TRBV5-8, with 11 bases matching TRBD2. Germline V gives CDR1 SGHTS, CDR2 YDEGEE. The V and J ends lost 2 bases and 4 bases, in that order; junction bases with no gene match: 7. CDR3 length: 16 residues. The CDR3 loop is CASSFTPGLAGETQYF. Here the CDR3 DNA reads TGTGCCAGCAGCTTTACGCCCGGACTAGCGGGAGAGACCCAGTACTTC.

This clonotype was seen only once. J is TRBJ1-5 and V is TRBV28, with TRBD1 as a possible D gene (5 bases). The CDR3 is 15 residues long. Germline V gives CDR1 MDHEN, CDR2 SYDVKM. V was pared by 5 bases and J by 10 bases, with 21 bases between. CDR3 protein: CASSAHGTSSVPQHF. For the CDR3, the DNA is TGTGCCAGCAGTGCCCACGGGACGAGTTCTGTACCCCAGCATTTT.

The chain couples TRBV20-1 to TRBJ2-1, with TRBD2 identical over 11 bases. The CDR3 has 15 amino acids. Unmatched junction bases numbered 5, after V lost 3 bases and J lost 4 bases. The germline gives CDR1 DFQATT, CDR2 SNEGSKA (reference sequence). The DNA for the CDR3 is TGCAGTGCTAGGTCTAGCGGGAGGAGTTACAATGAGCAGTTCTTC. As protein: CSARSSGRSYNEQFF.

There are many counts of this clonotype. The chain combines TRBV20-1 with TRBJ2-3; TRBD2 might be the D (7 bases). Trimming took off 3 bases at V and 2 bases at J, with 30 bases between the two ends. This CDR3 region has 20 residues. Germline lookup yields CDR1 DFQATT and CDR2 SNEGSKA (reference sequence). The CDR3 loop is CSASSLKGGDRPWDTDTQYF. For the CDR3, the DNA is TGCAGTGCTAGCTCCCTAAAGGGGGGGGATAGGCCCTGGGACACAGATACGCAGTATTTT.

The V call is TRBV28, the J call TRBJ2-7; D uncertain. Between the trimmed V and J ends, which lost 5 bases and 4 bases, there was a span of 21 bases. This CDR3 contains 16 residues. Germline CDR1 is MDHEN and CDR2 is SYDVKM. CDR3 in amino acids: CASSTPQRSTFYEQYF. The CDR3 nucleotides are TGTGCCAGCAGTACCCCGCAGAGAAGTACTTTTTACGAGCAGTACTTC.

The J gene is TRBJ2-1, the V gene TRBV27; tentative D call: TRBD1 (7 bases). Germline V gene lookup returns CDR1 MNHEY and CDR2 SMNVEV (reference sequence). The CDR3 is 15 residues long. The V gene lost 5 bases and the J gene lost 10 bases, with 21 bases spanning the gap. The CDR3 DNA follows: TGTGCCAGCAGTCCCCGTACAGGGGCAAGCGGGGAGCAGTTCTTC. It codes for CASSPRTGASGEQFF.

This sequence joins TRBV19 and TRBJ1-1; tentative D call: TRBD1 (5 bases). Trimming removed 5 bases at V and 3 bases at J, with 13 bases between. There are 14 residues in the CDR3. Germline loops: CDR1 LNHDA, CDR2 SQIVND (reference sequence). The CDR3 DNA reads TGTGCCAGTAGTGTGGGGACTTCTTACACTGAAGCTTTCTTT. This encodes CASSVGTSYTEAFF.

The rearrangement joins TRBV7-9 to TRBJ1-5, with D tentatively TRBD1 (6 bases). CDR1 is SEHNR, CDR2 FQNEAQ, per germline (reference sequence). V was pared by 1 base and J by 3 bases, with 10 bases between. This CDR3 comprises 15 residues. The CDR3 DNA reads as TGTGCCAGCAGCTTAGAAGGGGGGGTCAATCAGCCCCAGCATTTT. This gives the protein CASSLEGGVNQPQHF.

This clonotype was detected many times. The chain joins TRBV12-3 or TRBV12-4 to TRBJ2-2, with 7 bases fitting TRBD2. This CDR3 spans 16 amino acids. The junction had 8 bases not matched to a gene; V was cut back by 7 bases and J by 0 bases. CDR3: CASISGGGSNTGELFF. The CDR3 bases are TGTGCCAGCATCTCGGGGGGAGGGTCGAACACCGGGGAGCTGTTTTTT.

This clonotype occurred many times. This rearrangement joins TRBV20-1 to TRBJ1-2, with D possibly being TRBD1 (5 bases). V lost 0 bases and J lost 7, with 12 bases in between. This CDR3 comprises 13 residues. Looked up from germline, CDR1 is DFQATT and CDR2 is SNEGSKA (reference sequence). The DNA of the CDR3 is TGCAGTGCTAGAGATCCAGGGTATGGTGGCTACACCTTC. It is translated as CSARDPGYGGYTF.

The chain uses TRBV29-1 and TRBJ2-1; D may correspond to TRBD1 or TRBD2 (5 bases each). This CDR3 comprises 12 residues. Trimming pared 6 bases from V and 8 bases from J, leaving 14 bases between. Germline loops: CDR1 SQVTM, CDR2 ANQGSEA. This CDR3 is CSVGEFRDEQFF. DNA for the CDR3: TGCAGCGTGGGGGAGTTTAGGGATGAGCAGTTCTTC.

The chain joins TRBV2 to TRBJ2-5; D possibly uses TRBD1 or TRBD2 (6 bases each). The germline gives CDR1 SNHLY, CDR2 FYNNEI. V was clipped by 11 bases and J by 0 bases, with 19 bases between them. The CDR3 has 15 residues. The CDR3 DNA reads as TGTGCCGGAAACAGGGCTAGCGTAAACCAAGAGACCCAGTACTTC. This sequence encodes CAGNRASVNQETQYF.

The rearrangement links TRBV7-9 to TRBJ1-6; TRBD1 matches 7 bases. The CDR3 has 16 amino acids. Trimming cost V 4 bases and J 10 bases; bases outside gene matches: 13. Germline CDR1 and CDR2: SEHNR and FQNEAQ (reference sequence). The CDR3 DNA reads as TGTGCCAGCAGCTGGACAGGATATGATCTGGGATCACCCCTCCACTTT. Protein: CASSWTGYDLGSPLHF.

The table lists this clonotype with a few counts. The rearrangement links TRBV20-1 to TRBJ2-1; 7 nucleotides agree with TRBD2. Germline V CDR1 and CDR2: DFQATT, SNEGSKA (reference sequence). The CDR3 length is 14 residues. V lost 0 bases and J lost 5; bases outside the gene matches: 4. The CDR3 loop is CSARDSSGDNEQFF. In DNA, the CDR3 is TGCAGTGCTAGAGATTCTAGCGGTGACAATGAGCAGTTCTTC.